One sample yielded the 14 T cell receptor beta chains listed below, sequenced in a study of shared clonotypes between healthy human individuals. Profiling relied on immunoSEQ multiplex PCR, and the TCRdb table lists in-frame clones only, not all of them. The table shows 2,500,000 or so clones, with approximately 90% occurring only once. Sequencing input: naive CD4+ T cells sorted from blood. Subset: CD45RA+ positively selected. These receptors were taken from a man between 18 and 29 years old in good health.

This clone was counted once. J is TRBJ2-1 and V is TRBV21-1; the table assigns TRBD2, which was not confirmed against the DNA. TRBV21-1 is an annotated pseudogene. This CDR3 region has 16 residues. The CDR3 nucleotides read TGTGCCAGCACCTCGGGACTAGCGGGAGGGTACAATGAGCAGTTCTTC. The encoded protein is CASTSGLAGGYNEQFF.

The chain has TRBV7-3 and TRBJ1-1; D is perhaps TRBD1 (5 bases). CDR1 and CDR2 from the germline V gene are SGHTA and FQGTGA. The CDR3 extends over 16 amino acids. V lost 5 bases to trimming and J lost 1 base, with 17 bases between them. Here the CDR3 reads CASSARGTAKNTEAFF. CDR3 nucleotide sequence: TGTGCCAGCAGCGCCCGAGGGACGGCAAAGAACACTGAAGCTTTCTTT.

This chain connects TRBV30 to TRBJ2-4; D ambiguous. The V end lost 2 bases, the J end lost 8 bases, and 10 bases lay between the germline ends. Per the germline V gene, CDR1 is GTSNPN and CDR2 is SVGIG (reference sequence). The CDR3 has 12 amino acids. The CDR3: CAWSLDGDIQYF. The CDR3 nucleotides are TGTGCCTGGAGTTTAGACGGCGACATTCAGTACTTC.

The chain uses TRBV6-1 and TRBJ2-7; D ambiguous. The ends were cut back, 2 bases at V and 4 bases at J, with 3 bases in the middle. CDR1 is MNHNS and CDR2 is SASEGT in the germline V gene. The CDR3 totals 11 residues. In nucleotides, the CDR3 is TGTGCCAGCAGTGAATGGTACGAGCAGTACTTC. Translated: CASSEWYEQYF.

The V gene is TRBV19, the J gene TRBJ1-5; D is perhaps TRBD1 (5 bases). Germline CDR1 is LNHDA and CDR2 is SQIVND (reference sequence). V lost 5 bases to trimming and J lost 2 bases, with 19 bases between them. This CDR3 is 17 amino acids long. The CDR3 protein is CASSYSGTPGGNQPQHF. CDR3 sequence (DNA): TGTGCCAGTAGTTACTCCGGGACCCCTGGGGGCAATCAGCCCCAGCATTTT.

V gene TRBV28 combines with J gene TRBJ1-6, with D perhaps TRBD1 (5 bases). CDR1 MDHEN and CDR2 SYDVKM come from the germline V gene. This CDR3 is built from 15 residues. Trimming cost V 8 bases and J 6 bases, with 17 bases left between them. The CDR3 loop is CASPPGGAPNSPLHF. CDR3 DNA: TGTGCCAGCCCACCCGGAGGGGCCCCTAATTCACCCCTCCACTTT. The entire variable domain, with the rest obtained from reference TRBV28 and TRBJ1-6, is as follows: DVKVTQSSRYLVKRTGEKVFLECVQDMDHENMFWYRQDPGLGLRLIYFSYDVKMKEKGDIPEGYSVSREKKERFSLILESASTNQTSMYLCASPPGGAPNSPLHFGNGTRLTVT.

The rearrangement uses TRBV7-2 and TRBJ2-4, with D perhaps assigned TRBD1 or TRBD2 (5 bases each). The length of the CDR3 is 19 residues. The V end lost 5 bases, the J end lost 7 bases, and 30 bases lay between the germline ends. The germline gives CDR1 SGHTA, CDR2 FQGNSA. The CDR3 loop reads CASSRDPSRDSVAANIQYF. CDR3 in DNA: TGTGCCAGCAGCCGGGACCCTTCTCGAGACTCGGTGGCGGCCAACATTCAGTACTTC.

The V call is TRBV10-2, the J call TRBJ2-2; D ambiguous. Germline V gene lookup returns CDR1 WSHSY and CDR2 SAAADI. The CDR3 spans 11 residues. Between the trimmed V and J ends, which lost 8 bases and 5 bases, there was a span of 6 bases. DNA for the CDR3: TGCGCCAGCGGACGAACCGGGGAGCTGTTTTTT. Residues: CASGRTGELFF.

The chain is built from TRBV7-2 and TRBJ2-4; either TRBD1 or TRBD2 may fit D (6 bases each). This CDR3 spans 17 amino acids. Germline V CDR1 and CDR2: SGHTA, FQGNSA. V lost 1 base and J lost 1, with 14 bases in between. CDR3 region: CASSLDLGGLAKNIQYF. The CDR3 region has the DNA TGTGCCAGCAGCTTAGATCTTGGGGGGCTGGCCAAAAACATTCAGTACTTC.

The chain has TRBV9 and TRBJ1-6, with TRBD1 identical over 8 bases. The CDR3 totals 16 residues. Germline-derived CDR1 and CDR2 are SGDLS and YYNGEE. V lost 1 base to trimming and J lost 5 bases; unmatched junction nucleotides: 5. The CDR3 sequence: CASSVQGAVDNSPLHF. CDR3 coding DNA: TGTGCCAGCAGCGTACAGGGGGCAGTGGATAATTCACCCCTCCACTTT.

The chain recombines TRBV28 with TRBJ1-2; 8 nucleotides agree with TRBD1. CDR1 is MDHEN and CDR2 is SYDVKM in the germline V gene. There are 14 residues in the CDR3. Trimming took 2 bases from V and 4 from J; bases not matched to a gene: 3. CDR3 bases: TGTGCCAGCAGTTTAGACAGGGGCCTCTATGGCTACACCTTC. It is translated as CASSLDRGLYGYTF.

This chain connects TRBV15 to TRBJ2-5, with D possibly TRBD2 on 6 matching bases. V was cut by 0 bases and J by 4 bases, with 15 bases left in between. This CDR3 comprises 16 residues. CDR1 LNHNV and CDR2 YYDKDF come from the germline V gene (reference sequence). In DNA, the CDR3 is TGTGCCACCAGCAGAGATAAGGGCCCCGGGGGAGAGACCCAGTACTTC. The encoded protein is CATSRDKGPGGETQYF.

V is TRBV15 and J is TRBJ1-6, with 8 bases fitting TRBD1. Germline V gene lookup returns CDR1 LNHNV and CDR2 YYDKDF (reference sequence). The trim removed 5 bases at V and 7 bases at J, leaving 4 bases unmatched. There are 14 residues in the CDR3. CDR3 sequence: CATSSGQGNSPLHF. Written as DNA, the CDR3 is TGTGCCACCAGCTCCGGACAGGGAAATTCACCCCTCCACTTT.

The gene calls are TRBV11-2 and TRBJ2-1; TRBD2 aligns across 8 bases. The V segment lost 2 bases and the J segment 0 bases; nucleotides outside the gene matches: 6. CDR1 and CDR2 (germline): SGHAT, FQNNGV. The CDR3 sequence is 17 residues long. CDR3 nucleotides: TGTGCCAGCAGCTTATCCCGGCTAGCGGGCTCCTACAATGAGCAGTTCTTC. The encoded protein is CASSLSRLAGSYNEQFF.